A single sample gave rise to the 19 T cell receptor beta chains below, sequenced in a study of blood T cell repertoires in COVID-19. TCRdb keeps only in-frame clones here, not all; method: immunoSEQ multiplex PCR. The table has some 120,000 clones, 75% to 85% seen once. Sequences were obtained from peripheral blood. The receptor source for this set is a middle-aged man with active or convalescent COVID-19.

The CDR3 bases are TGTGCCAGCAGTTTCTTTAGCGGAGACACAGATACGCAGTATTTT. This gives the protein CASSFFSGDTDTQYF. The chain has TRBV28 and TRBJ2-3, with D maybe TRBD2 (6 bases). Trimming took off 3 bases at V and 2 bases at J, with 12 bases between the two ends. CDR3 size: 15 residues. CDR1 and CDR2 from the germline V gene are MDHEN and SYDVKM.

This sequence joins TRBV28 and TRBJ1-2; D gene unclear. V was cut by 5 bases and J by 4 bases, with 8 bases left in between. This CDR3 spans 12 amino acids. Germline lookup yields CDR1 MDHEN and CDR2 SYDVKM. CDR3 amino acids: CASSRGTYGYTF. The CDR3, as DNA: TGTGCCAGCAGTCGAGGTACCTATGGCTACACCTTC.

V and J are TRBV5-1 and TRBJ2-2; 11 nucleotides line up with TRBD2. Germline lookup yields CDR1 SGHRS and CDR2 YFSETQ. There are 18 residues in the CDR3. V dropped 2 bases and J dropped 4; count of bases not matched to a gene: 10. CDR3 region: CASSFNSGRAYGTGELFF. CDR3 DNA: TGCGCCAGCAGCTTTAATAGCGGGAGGGCCTATGGCACCGGGGAGCTGTTTTTT.

The J gene is TRBJ1-5, the V gene TRBV25-1, with D possibly matching TRBD1 (5 bases). Deletions cut 1 base from V and 3 bases from J, with 10 bases between. Germline lookup yields CDR1 MGHDK and CDR2 SYGVNS. This CDR3 spans 15 amino acids. The DNA of the CDR3 is TGTGCCAGCAGTGAATTTGGGGGGTACAATCAGCCCCAGCATTTT. Amino acids: CASSEFGGYNQPQHF.

The chain combines TRBV5-1 with TRBJ1-1, with unresolved D. V lost 0 bases and J 1 base, leaving 7 bases between the germline ends. Per germline, CDR1 SGHRS and CDR2 YFSETQ. This CDR3 has 14 amino acids. This CDR3 reads CASSLEAGNTEAFF. The CDR3 nucleotides read TGCGCCAGCAGCTTGGAAGCAGGGAACACTGAAGCTTTCTTT.

In DNA form, the CDR3 reads TGCGCCAGCAGCCCGCGGACAGGGTTGAACACCGGGGAGCTGTTTTTT. Its translation is CASSPRTGLNTGELFF. This chain connects TRBV5-1 to TRBJ2-2, with 8 nucleotides matching TRBD1. This CDR3 region has 16 residues. CDR1 is SGHRS, CDR2 YFSETQ, per germline. J was trimmed by 1 base and V by 4 bases; bases with no gene match: 6.

V is TRBV2 and J is TRBJ1-1, with D hard to call. The CDR3 totals 13 residues. The germline CDR1 and CDR2 sequences are SNHLY and FYNNEI. V was clipped by 2 bases and J by 0 bases, with 4 bases between them. CDR3 in DNA: TGTGCCAGCAGTGAAACTATGAACACTGAAGCTTTCTTT. Amino acids: CASSETMNTEAFF.

The V call is TRBV24-1, the J call TRBJ2-6; TRBD1 aligns across 7 bases. Germline V CDR1 and CDR2: KGHDR, SFDVKD. V trimming: 4 bases; J trimming: 7 bases; junction bases outside the gene matches: 6. The CDR3 is 15 residues long. This CDR3 reads CATSETRTGANVLTF. CDR3 DNA: TGTGCCACCAGTGAAACTCGGACAGGCGCCAACGTCCTGACTTTC.

The chain combines TRBV6-2 or TRBV6-3 with TRBJ2-1, with 12 bases lining up with TRBD2. Germline CDR1 reads MNHEY; CDR2 reads SVGEGT. The CDR3 consists of 15 residues. Germline trimming cut 6 bases from V and 9 bases from J; bases unmatched to any gene: 9. The CDR3 DNA reads TGTGCCAGCAGCCATCCTAGCGGGAGGGCCCGTGAGCAGTTCTTC. It encodes CASSHPSGRAREQFF.

Here the CDR3 DNA reads TGTGCCAGCAGCTTAGCTGGCGGGGTGGAAAAGTTCTTC. It translates to CASSLAGGVEKFF. The chain combines TRBV7-2 with TRBJ2-1; D is possibly TRBD2 (6 bases). The V end lost 0 bases, the J end lost 14 bases, and 14 bases lay between the germline ends. The CDR3 is 13 amino acids. Germline assignment: CDR1 SGHTA and CDR2 FQGNSA.

The chain recombines TRBV6-5 with TRBJ2-1; tentatively, D is TRBD1 (6 bases). Germline V gives CDR1 MNHEY, CDR2 SVGAGI. Trimming took 7 bases from V and 5 from J, leaving 15 bases between them. This CDR3 comprises 14 residues. Here the CDR3 DNA reads TGTGCCAGCAATCGAGACAGGACCCACAATGAGCAGTTCTTC. It is translated as CASNRDRTHNEQFF.

The chain carries TRBV19 and TRBJ2-5, with TRBD2 matching 10 bases. V shed 6 bases, J shed 5 bases, and the junction held 0 bases outside the gene matches. CDR1 and CDR2 from the germline V gene are LNHDA and SQIVND (reference sequence). The CDR3 is 12 residues long. CDR3 sequence reads: CASRLAGETQYF. CDR3 bases: TGTGCCAGTAGACTAGCGGGGGAGACCCAGTACTTC. Looking up the rest from reference TRBV19 and TRBJ2-5 gives the full variable domain: DGGITQSPKYLFRKEGQNVTLSCEQNLNHDAMYWYRQDPGQGLRLIYYSQIVNDFQKGDIAEGYSVSREKKESFPLTVTSAQKNPTAFYLCASRLAGETQYFGPGTRLLVL.

The chain is built from TRBV5-1 and TRBJ1-6; D possibly corresponds to TRBD1 (6 bases). The CDR3 consists of 15 residues. V shed 6 bases and J shed 7 bases, with 17 bases lying between them. Germline V gene lookup returns CDR1 SGHRS and CDR2 YFSETQ. The CDR3 DNA reads TGCGCCAGCACCAGACAGGCTAAAGGGAATTCACCCCTCCACTTT. It encodes CASTRQAKGNSPLHF. Variable domain in full (rest from reference TRBV5-1 and TRBJ1-6): KAGVTQTPRYLIKTRGQQVTLSCSPISGHRSVSWYQQTPGQGLQFLFEYFSETQRNKGNFPGRFSGRQFSNSRSEMNVSTLELGDSALYLCASTRQAKGNSPLHFGNGTRLTVT.

This sequence joins TRBV5-4 and TRBJ1-2; TRBD1 might be the D (5 bases). Germline V gives CDR1 SGHNT, CDR2 YYREEE (reference sequence). The CDR3 is 15 amino acids. Trimming stripped 0 bases from V and 4 bases from J, with 13 bases between. Here the CDR3 DNA reads TGTGCCAGCAGCTTGGCGGACAACTGGGGCTATGGCTACACCTTC. Its translation is CASSLADNWGYGYTF.

The chain combines TRBV7-8 with TRBJ1-1; D unresolved. V was clipped by 3 bases and J by 3 bases, with 8 bases between them. Germline CDR1 reads SGHVS; CDR2 reads FQNEAQ. This CDR3 spans 13 amino acids. The CDR3: CASSFAPDTEAFF. The CDR3 region has the DNA TGTGCCAGCAGCTTCGCCCCGGACACTGAAGCTTTCTTT.

The chain uses TRBV6-5 and TRBJ2-1; no definite D call. The germline CDR1 and CDR2 sequences are MNHEY and SVGAGI. The V end was cut by 5 bases, the J end by 8 bases, with 10 bases between. The CDR3 loop spans 12 amino acids. The DNA of the CDR3 is TGTGCCAGCAGTAGTAGAGGAGATGAGCAGTTCTTC. Its protein product is CASSSRGDEQFF.

The rearrangement uses TRBV5-4 and TRBJ2-2; 7 nucleotides agree with TRBD1. The CDR3 is 16 residues long. Trimming cost V 4 bases and J 4 bases; bases outside gene matches: 10. Germline CDR1 reads SGHNT; CDR2 reads YYREEE (reference sequence). The CDR3 sequence is CASSVPDRDPTGELFF. In DNA form, the CDR3 reads TGTGCCAGCAGCGTACCTGACAGGGATCCCACCGGGGAGCTGTTTTTT.

The chain combines TRBV5-4 with TRBJ1-1; 8 positions agree with TRBD1. Looked up from germline, CDR1 is SGHNT and CDR2 is YYREEE (reference sequence). The CDR3 is 14 amino acids. The J segment lost 4 bases and the V segment lost 4 bases, leaving 6 bases of the junction unmatched. CDR3 nucleotides: TGTGCCAGCAGCGTGGACAGGGCGATCACTGAAGCTTTCTTT. Translation: CASSVDRAITEAFF.

V usage is TRBV13 and J usage is TRBJ1-6; no firm D call. Germline V lookup: CDR1 PRHDT, CDR2 FYEKMQ (reference sequence). V lost 3 bases and J lost 6, with 3 bases in between. This CDR3 has 12 amino acids. This CDR3 is CASSFSNSPLHF. The CDR3 DNA reads as TGTGCCAGCAGCTTTAGTAATTCACCCCTCCACTTT.